This TCR beta chain derives from a study of blood T cell repertoires in COVID-19. Study at large: Samples of COVID-19 (acute and convalescent) were obtained from the United States, Italy and Spain. From T cells, B-cell-depleted T cells, or PBMCs came the material, which was cDNA or gDNA.

This clone was found a few times. Original analysis: Researchers report that nucleated cell counts were estimated from reference gene primer amplification. Here immunoSEQ multiplex PCR was the method, and the copy in TCRdb shows in-frame clones only, minus some. Clone size and the V and J calls come from that table; the DNA yielded D and trimming. The profile shows roughly 150,000 clones, 80% to 90% of them singletons. V gave up 3 bases and J gave up 7 bases; unmatched junction bases: 9. CDR3 length: 14 residues. CDR1 and CDR2 from the germline V gene are SGHRS and YFSETQ. The gene calls are TRBV5-1 and TRBJ2-7; 8 bases are a match to TRBD1. Sequenced material: peripheral blood. The clonotype originates from a woman between 45 and 65 years old with acute or convalescent COVID-19. CDR3 DNA: TGCGCCAGCAGCTACGGACAGGGAGCGGAAGAGCAGTACTTC. This translates into CASSYGQGAEEQYF. Full variable domain (rest looked up from reference TRBV5-1 and TRBJ2-7): KAGVTQTPRYLIKTRGQQVTLSCSPISGHRSVSWYQQTPGQGLQFLFEYFSETQRNKGNFPGRFSGRQFSNSRSEMNVSTLELGDSALYLCASSYGQGAEEQYFGPGTRLTVT.